One sample yielded the 14 T cell receptor beta chains listed below, sequenced in a study of tumor and adjacent non-tumor tissue in lung cancer. No cell sorting was done before RNA was extracted from the tissue. The library came from three nested PCR rounds adapted from ARM-PCR protocols. Via MiXCR, TCRdb re-called the multiplex PCR reads, giving one row per CDR3 protein. The table lists about 120,000 distinct CDR3 sequences, 84% of them singletons, with 22% in the top ten. The sample consisted of lung tumor tissue. These receptors were collected from an older man with non-small cell lung cancer.

On this clonotype: One end of the junction does not line up with germline, which may come from a read error. The genes are TRBV6-5 and TRBJ2-2; TRBD2 matches at 14 bases. The germline V gene encodes CDR1 MNHEY and CDR2 SVGAGI. This CDR3 comprises 18 residues. CDR3 nucleotide sequence: TGTGACAGCAGTTACTCCGGACTAGCGGGAGGACACACCGGGGAGCTGTTTTTT. This translates into CDSSYSGLAGGHTGELFF.

On this clonotype itself: The junction departs from the called germline gene at one end, perhaps through a read error. The gene calls are TRBV11-2 and TRBJ2-7, with D tentatively TRBD1 or TRBD2 (7 bases each). The length of the CDR3 is 14 residues. CDR1 is SGHAT and CDR2 is FQNNGV in the germline V gene. The CDR3 protein is CASSGDSISCKQYF. DNA of the CDR3: TGCGCCAGCAGCGGGGACAGCATAAGCTGCAAGCAGTATTTC.

This rearrangement joins TRBV6-1 to TRBJ2-1; TRBD2 might be the D (7 bases). Trimming shortened V by 6 bases and J by 13 bases, and 22 bases separated the two germline ends. The CDR3 sequence is 14 residues long. Per the germline V gene, CDR1 is MNHNS and CDR2 is SASEGT. The CDR3 region is CASRRRGGLKEQFF. In nucleotides, the CDR3 is TGTGCCAGCAGGCGGAGGGGGGGCCTCAAGGAACAGTTCTTC.

To note about this clonotype: A read error may produce the germline difference seen at one junction end. V gene TRBV11-3 combines with J gene TRBJ1-1; no clear D. This CDR3 has 16 residues. The V gene's germline CDR1 is SGHNT and CDR2 YENEEA. For the CDR3, the DNA is TGTGCCGGCAGCTTAAAGATAGGGCGGATGAACACTGAAGCTTTCTTT. Its translation: CAGSLKIGRMNTEAFF.

With regard to this clonotype: This CDR3 fails to terminate in the conserved phenylalanine or tryptophan, so it likely reflects a read error. The rearrangement joins TRBV12-3 or TRBV12-4 to TRBJ1-1; D is undetermined. CDR3 length: 13 amino acids. The V end was cut by 4 bases, the J end by 3 bases, with 9 bases between. The CDR3 DNA reads as TGTGCCAGCAGTTCACTTTCGGACACTGAAGCTTTCATT. Translating gives CASSSLSDTEAFI.

Concerning this clonotype itself: Germline is not matched at one junction end, which may reflect a read error. This rearrangement joins TRBV4-1 to TRBJ1-5; D is ambiguous. CDR3 size: 18 residues. Germline assignment: CDR1 MGHRA and CDR2 YSYEKL. The CDR3 DNA is TGTGCCAGCAGCCACCTTCCAGGCAGACTCTATATCAATCAGCCCCAGCATTTT. It yields the protein CASSHLPGRLYINQPQHF.

The J gene is TRBJ2-7, the V gene TRBV10-1; D could derive from TRBD1 or TRBD2 (5 bases each). This CDR3 region has 14 residues. V dropped 5 bases and J dropped 6 bases, with 17 bases sitting between them. Germline CDR1 WNHNN, CDR2 SYGVQD (reference sequence). The DNA for the CDR3 is TGCGCCAGCAGTCTCGGGACGGCACTCTCCGAGCAGTACTTC. Protein product: CASSLGTALSEQYF.

This clonotype has only one observation. An end of the junction differs from the germline gene, which may be a read error. The genes are TRBV29-1 and TRBJ1-1; D gene unclear. Germline assignment: CDR1 SQVTM and CDR2 ANQGSEA. CDR3 length: 13 residues. The CDR3 sequence is CRVGNGRNTVAFF. CDR3 in DNA: TGCCGCGTTGGTAACGGCCGGAACACTGTAGCTTTCTTT.

The CDR3 spells CGNSWMLTGMSEQYF. DNA of the CDR3: TGTGGCAACAGCTGGATGTTAACGGGGATGAGCGAGCAGTACTTC. The chain combines TRBV7-8 with TRBJ2-7, with D possibly TRBD2 on 5 matching bases. The CDR3 sequence is 15 residues long. Germline V lookup: CDR1 SGHVS, CDR2 FQNEAQ.

A word on this clonotype: Germline is not matched at one junction end, which may reflect a read error. V usage is TRBV5-8 and J usage is TRBJ2-3; D unresolved. The CDR3 loop spans 14 amino acids. Germline CDR1 and CDR2: SGHTS and YDEGEE. The CDR3 nucleotides read TGTGCCAGCAGCTCCGGATGGAGCACAGATACGCAGTTTTTT. Translated, it gives CASSSGWSTDTQFF.

Note on this clonotype: The junction departs from the called germline gene at one end, perhaps through a read error. The gene calls are TRBV6-1 and TRBJ1-5; D might be TRBD1 (6 bases). The CDR3 is made up of 16 amino acids. Germline loops: CDR1 MNHNS, CDR2 SASEGT. This chain's CDR3 is CASSELSGGAHHPQHF. The CDR3, as DNA: TGTGCCAGCAGTGAACTATCGGGGGGCGCGCATCACCCCCAGCATTTC.

A word on this clonotype: A read error may be the cause here, since a much bigger clone is one base away. CDR3 nucleotide sequence: TGCACCAGCAGCCAACTATGGGGGACAGGGGGCACAGATACGCAGTATTTT. Translation: CTSSQLWGTGGTDTQYF. The V gene is TRBV5-1, the J gene TRBJ2-3; 10 nucleotides match TRBD1. Germline CDR1 reads SGHRS; CDR2 reads YFSETQ. The CDR3 spans 17 residues.

Remarks on this clonotype: The junction does not match germline at one end; this may be a read error. This chain joins TRBV12-5 and TRBJ1-5; D might be TRBD1 (5 bases). CDR1 is LGHNT and CDR2 is FRNRAP in the germline V gene. This CDR3 spans 13 amino acids. CDR3 residues: CTSGYDRNQPQHF. CDR3 in DNA: TGTACTAGTGGTTATGACAGAAATCAGCCACAGCATTTT.

Concerning this clonotype itself: This CDR3 fails to terminate in the conserved phenylalanine or tryptophan, so it likely reflects a read error. The gene calls are TRBV20-1 and TRBJ2-3; D tentatively reads TRBD1 or TRBD2 (6 bases each). This CDR3 is built from 15 residues. CDR1 is DFQATT, CDR2 SNEGSKA, per germline (reference sequence). In DNA form, the CDR3 reads TGCAGTGCCAGAGATGCTGGGGGGCTAGCAGATACGCAGTATTTA. Translation gives CSARDAGGLADTQYL.